Following are 9 T cell receptor beta chains from one sample sequenced in a study of identifying expanded T cells in peripheral blood (dated by TCRdb to between 2018 and 2021). The method behind the library was the immunoSEQ multiplex PCR assay. TCRdb retrieved this table from immuneACCESS and kept in-frame rearrangements only. Not all clones are present; in checked studies, unresolved V genes account for under half, and no reason is known for the remainder. Across this sample there are 80,000 to 95,000 clones, with more than 70% seen only once. Of the sample, 4% falls within the top ten clones. Sequencing was performed on blood. The receptors derive from a person aged 18 to 70 in good health.

The chain recombines TRBV7-9 with TRBJ2-2, with D perhaps given as TRBD1 or TRBD2 (5 bases each). Germline CDR1 is SEHNR and CDR2 is FQNEAQ (reference sequence). V shed 3 bases and J shed 6 bases, with 8 bases lying between them. The CDR3 runs 13 residues. The CDR3 region is CASSFLGAGELFF. The CDR3 DNA is TGTGCCAGCAGCTTCCTGGGGGCCGGGGAGCTGTTTTTT. Filled out from reference TRBV7-9 and TRBJ2-2, the complete variable domain reads DTGVSQNPRHKITKRGQNVTFRCDPISEHNRLYWYRQTLGQGPEFLTYFQNEAQLEKSRLLSDRFSAERPKGSFSTLEIQRTEQGDSAMYLCASSFLGAGELFFGEGSRLTVL.

V is TRBV5-1 and J is TRBJ1-1, with a possible D match to TRBD1 (5 bases). Germline CDR1 is SGHRS and CDR2 is YFSETQ. The CDR3 has 14 amino acids. V was cut by 4 bases and J by 3 bases, with 13 bases left in between. CDR3 nucleotide sequence: TGCGCCAGCAGCCCCTCGTCAGGGCACACTGAAGCTTTCTTT. This encodes CASSPSSGHTEAFF.

The V call is TRBV9, the J call TRBJ2-6; D remains unclear. With 0 bases removed from V and 2 bases from J, the gap between germline ends came to 3 bases. The germline gives CDR1 SGDLS, CDR2 YYNGEE. This CDR3 is 14 amino acids long. The CDR3 DNA follows: TGTGCCAGCAGCGTAGGGACTGGGGCCAACGTCCTGACTTTC. Translated, it gives CASSVGTGANVLTF.

The chain joins TRBV6-5 to TRBJ2-3, with D unclear. Trimming took 7 bases from V and 1 from J, leaving 9 bases between them. The CDR3 sequence is 13 residues long. CDR1 is MNHEY and CDR2 is SVGAGI in the germline V gene. CDR3 protein: CASTRVRTDTQYF. Written as DNA, the CDR3 is TGTGCCAGCACTCGGGTCCGCACAGATACGCAGTATTTT.

The J gene is TRBJ2-1, the V gene TRBV7-9; D could derive from TRBD1 or TRBD2 (5 bases each). Germline CDR1 reads SEHNR; CDR2 reads FQNEAQ (reference sequence). V was shortened by 0 bases and J by 6 bases, with 15 bases between the two germline ends. CDR3 length: 16 residues. The CDR3 loop reads CASSLALRGLGNEQFF. CDR3 in DNA: TGTGCCAGCAGCTTAGCATTGAGGGGATTGGGCAATGAGCAGTTCTTC.

The chain joins TRBV5-1 to TRBJ1-2; 8 nucleotides line up with TRBD1. With 5 bases clipped from V and 4 bases from J, the junction kept 7 bases outside the gene matches. Per the germline V gene, CDR1 is SGHRS and CDR2 is YFSETQ. There are 14 residues in the CDR3. This CDR3 reads CASSSDRGVYGYTF. CDR3 DNA: TGCGCCAGCAGTTCCGACAGGGGTGTCTATGGCTACACCTTC. Supplemented by reference TRBV5-1 and TRBJ1-2, the full variable domain reads KAGVTQTPRYLIKTRGQQVTLSCSPISGHRSVSWYQQTPGQGLQFLFEYFSETQRNKGNFPGRFSGRQFSNSRSEMNVSTLELGDSALYLCASSSDRGVYGYTFGSGTRLTVV.

The chain uses TRBV5-5 and TRBJ1-2; 7 positions match TRBD1. Germline CDR1 is SGHKS and CDR2 is YYEKEE (reference sequence). CDR3 length: 15 amino acids. V was pared by 0 bases and J by 4 bases, with 6 bases of the junction left unmatched. CDR3 amino acids: CASSLGGQQFYGYTF. The CDR3 DNA reads TGTGCCAGCAGCTTGGGGGGACAGCAATTCTATGGCTACACCTTC. Full variable domain (missing parts from reference TRBV5-5 and TRBJ1-2): DAGVTQSPTHLIKTRGQQVTLRCSPISGHKSVSWYQQVLGQGPQFIFQYYEKEERGRGNFPDRFSARQFPNYSSELNVNALLLGDSALYLCASSLGGQQFYGYTFGSGTRLTVV.

This chain links TRBV7-8 with TRBJ2-7; D is undetermined. This CDR3 has 13 amino acids. Germline lookup yields CDR1 SGHVS and CDR2 FQNEAQ. The V gene lost 1 base and the J gene lost 9 bases, with 13 bases spanning the gap. CDR3 protein: CASSLEGPRGQYF. The CDR3 bases are TGTGCCAGCAGCTTAGAGGGCCCCCGAGGGCAGTACTTC. The full variable domain, in which reference TRBV7-8 and TRBJ2-7 provide the parts outside the CDR3, is GAGVSQSPRYKVAKRGQDVALRCDPISGHVSLFWYQQALGQGPEFLTYFQNEAQLDKSGLPSDRFFAERPEGSVSTLKIQRTQQEDSAVYLCASSLEGPRGQYFGPGTRLTVT.

Remarks on this clone: The limits of the CDR3 on the DNA are not certain, so only TCRdb's listed CDR3 is given. The genes are TRBV7-2 and TRBJ2-2; the table gives TRBD2 as D, unverified against the DNA. Germline assignment: CDR1 SGHTA and CDR2 FQGNSA. The CDR3 is 14 amino acids long, termini counted. CDR3 loop: CASSSDRDSGSCFF.